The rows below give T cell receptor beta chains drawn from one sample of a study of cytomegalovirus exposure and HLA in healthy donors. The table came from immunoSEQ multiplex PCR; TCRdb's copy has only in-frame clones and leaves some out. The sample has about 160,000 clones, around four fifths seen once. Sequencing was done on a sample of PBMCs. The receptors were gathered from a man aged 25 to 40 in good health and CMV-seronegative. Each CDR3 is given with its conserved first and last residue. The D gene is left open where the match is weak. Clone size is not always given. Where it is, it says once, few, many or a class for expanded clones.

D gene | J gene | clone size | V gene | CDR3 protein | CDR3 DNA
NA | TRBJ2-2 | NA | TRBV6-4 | CASSEQLNTGELFF | TGTGCCAGCAGTGAACAGCTGAACACCGGGGAGCTGTTTTTT
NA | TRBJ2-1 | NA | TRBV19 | CASTPHEVVGYNEQFF | TGTGCCAGTACCCCTCACGAGGTAGTGGGTTACAATGAGCAGTTCTTC
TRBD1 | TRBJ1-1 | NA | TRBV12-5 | CASGLSSRDRKRTEAFF | TGTGCTAGTGGTTTGTCAAGCCGGGACAGGAAGCGCACTGAAGCTTTCTTT
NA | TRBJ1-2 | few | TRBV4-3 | CASSQDRDSNYGYTF | TGCGCCAGCAGCCAAGATCGGGATTCTAACTATGGCTACACCTTC
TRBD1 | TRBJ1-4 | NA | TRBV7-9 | CASSLGQGKAANEKLFF | TGTGCCAGCAGCCTGGGACAGGGAAAGGCAGCTAATGAAAAACTGTTTTTT
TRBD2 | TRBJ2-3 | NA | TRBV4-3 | CASSQASGVGDTQYF | TGCGCCAGCAGCCAGGCTAGCGGGGTGGGAGATACGCAGTATTTT
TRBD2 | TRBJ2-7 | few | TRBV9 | CASSDGREGPYEQYF | TGTGCCAGCAGCGACGGGCGGGAGGGACCCTACGAGCAGTACTTC
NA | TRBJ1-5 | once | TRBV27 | CASSLSTERQPQHF | TGTGCCAGCAGTTTATCGACAGAGAGACAGCCCCAGCATTTT
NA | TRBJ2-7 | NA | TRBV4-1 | CASSQGFAQAGEQYF | TGCGCCAGCAGCCAAGGCTTCGCCCAGGCCGGCGAGCAGTACTTC
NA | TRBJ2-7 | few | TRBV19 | CASSVRVSSYEQYF | TGTGCCAGTAGTGTGAGGGTAAGCTCCTACGAGCAGTACTTC
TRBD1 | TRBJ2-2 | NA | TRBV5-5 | CASSFADRAGSGELFF | TGTGCCAGCAGCTTTGCGGACAGGGCGGGATCCGGGGAGCTGTTTTTT
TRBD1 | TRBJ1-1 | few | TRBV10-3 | CAITTRTDRANTEAFF | TGTGCCATCACCACGAGGACCGACAGGGCGAACACTGAAGCTTTCTTT
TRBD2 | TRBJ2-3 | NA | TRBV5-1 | CASRGGGDTQYF | TGCGCCAGCAGGGGCGGGGGAGATACGCAGTATTTT
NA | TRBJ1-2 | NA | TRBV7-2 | CASSSRPGNGYGYTF | TGTGCCAGCAGCAGTAGGCCGGGGAATGGCTATGGCTACACCTTC
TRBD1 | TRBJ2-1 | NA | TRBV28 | CASSWDRGGNEQFF | TGTGCCAGCAGTTGGGACAGGGGAGGGAATGAGCAGTTCTTC
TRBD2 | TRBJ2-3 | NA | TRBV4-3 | CASSQGLAGVTDTQYF | TGCGCCAGCAGCCAGGGACTAGCGGGAGTCACAGATACGCAGTATTTT
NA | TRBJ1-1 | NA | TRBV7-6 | CASSSTVTEAFF | TGTGCCAGCAGCTCGACAGTCACTGAAGCTTTCTTT
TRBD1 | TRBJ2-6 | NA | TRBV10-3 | CAIHGTGGIGANVLTF | TGTGCCATCCACGGGACAGGGGGCATAGGGGCCAACGTCCTGACTTTC
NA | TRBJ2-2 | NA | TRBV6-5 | CASSPGSTNTGELFF | TGTGCCAGCAGCCCCGGGAGTACTAACACCGGGGAGCTGTTTTTT
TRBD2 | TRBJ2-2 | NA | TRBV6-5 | CASRTAGGYTGELFF | TGTGCCAGCAGAACGGCGGGGGGTTACACCGGGGAGCTGTTTTTT
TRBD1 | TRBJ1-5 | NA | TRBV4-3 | CASSYRDRNQPQHF | TGCGCCAGCAGCTACCGGGACAGAAATCAGCCCCAGCATTTT
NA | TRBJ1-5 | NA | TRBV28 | CARRRGGGYSNQPQHF | TGTGCCAGGAGGCGGGGCGGCGGATATAGCAATCAGCCCCAGCATTTT
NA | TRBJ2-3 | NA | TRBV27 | CASSISHQVYGDTQYF | TGTGCCAGCAGTATCAGCCATCAGGTTTATGGAGATACGCAGTATTTT
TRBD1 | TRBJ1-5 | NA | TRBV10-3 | CAISSGTGDQPQHF | TGTGCCATCAGCTCCGGGACAGGGGATCAGCCCCAGCATTTT
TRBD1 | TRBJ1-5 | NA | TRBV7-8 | CASSLVWTGVPNQPQHF | TGTGCCAGCAGCTTAGTTTGGACAGGGGTTCCCAATCAGCCCCAGCATTTT
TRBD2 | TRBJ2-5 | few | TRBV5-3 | CARSPRLAGSETQYF | TGTGCCAGAAGCCCTCGACTAGCGGGGTCAGAGACCCAGTACTTC
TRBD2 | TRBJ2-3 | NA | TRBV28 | CASSPTGLAGGPEDTQYF | TGTGCCAGCAGTCCAACGGGACTAGCGGGGGGGCCTGAAGATACGCAGTATTTT
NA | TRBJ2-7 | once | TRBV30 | CAWGGIYEQYF | TGTGCCTGGGGAGGTATCTACGAGCAGTACTTC
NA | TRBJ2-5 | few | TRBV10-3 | CASRRQVGQETQYF | TGTGCCAGCCGAAGACAGGTGGGACAAGAGACCCAGTACTTC
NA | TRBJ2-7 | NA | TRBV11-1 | CASSLGVETYEQYF | TGTGCCAGCAGCTTAGGTGTGGAGACCTACGAGCAGTACTTC
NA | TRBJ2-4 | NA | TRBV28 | CASSLQPLGSSKNIQYF | TGTGCCAGCAGTTTACAACCCCTAGGGAGTTCAAAAAACATTCAGTACTTC
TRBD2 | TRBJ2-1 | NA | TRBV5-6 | CATQRGGSYNEQFF | TGTGCCACCCAGCGGGGGGGCTCCTACAATGAGCAGTTCTTC
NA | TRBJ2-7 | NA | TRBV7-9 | CASSLWGGDSDYEQYF | TGTGCCAGCAGCTTATGGGGGGGCGATTCGGACTACGAGCAGTACTTC
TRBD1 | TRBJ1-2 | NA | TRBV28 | CASSPGTAAYGYTF | TGTGCCAGCAGTCCCGGGACAGCTGCCTATGGCTACACCTTC
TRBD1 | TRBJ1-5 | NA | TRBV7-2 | CASSLEGTGYQPQHF | TGTGCCAGCAGCTTAGAGGGGACAGGATATCAGCCCCAGCATTTT
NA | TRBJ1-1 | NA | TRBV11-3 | CASSLGTGSTEAFF | TGTGCCAGCAGCTTAGGCACAGGGTCCACTGAAGCTTTCTTT
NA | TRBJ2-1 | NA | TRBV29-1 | CSVDPTSRRSYNEQFF | TGCAGCGTTGACCCCACTAGCCGGCGAAGCTACAATGAGCAGTTCTTC
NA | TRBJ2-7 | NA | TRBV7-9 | CASQRTGGGEQYF | TGTGCCAGCCAGAGGACAGGTGGAGGGGAGCAGTACTTC
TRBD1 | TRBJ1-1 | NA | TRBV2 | CASSGTGPTEAFF | TGTGCCAGCAGCGGGACAGGGCCCACTGAAGCTTTCTTT
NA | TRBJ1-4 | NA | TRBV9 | CASSPHVNEKLFF | TGTGCCAGCAGCCCCCATGTTAATGAAAAACTGTTTTTT
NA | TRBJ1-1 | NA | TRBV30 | CAWSTGGNTEAFF | TGTGCCTGGAGTACGGGGGGGAACACTGAAGCTTTCTTT
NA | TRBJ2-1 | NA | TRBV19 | CASSRDSSSYNEQFF | TGTGCCAGTAGTCGGGACTCCAGCTCCTACAATGAGCAGTTCTTC
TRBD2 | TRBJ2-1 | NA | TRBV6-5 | CASSYSLAGGANEQFF | TGTGCCAGCAGTTACTCCCTAGCGGGGGGTGCCAATGAGCAGTTCTTC
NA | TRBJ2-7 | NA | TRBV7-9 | CASSRTDYEQYF | TGTGCCAGCAGCCGGACAGACTACGAGCAGTACTTC
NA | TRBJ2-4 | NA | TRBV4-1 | CASSHRAGLAKNIQYF | TGCGCCAGCAGCCACCGGGCGGGCTTAGCCAAAAACATTCAGTACTTC
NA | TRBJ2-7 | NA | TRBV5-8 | CASSPGQPFSYEQYF | TGTGCCAGCAGCCCTGGACAGCCCTTCTCCTACGAGCAGTACTTC
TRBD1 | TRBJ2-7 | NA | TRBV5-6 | CASISVGTDSYEQYF | TGTGCCAGCATAAGTGTCGGGACAGATTCCTACGAGCAGTACTTC
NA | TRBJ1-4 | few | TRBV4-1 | CASSQDGAGRPGNEKLFF | TGCGCCAGCAGCCAAGATGGGGCAGGGAGGCCGGGGAATGAAAAACTGTTTTTT
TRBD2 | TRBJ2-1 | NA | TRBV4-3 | CASSHTTLAGAPVEQFF | TGCGCCAGCAGCCACACCACCCTAGCGGGAGCTCCCGTTGAGCAGTTCTTC
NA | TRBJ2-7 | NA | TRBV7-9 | CASSLGGAKFEQYF | TGTGCCAGCAGCTTAGGTGGGGCGAAATTTGAGCAGTACTTC
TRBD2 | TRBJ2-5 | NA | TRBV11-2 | CASSLLAGAGGETQYF | TGTGCCAGCAGCCTTCTAGCGGGGGCCGGCGGAGAGACCCAGTACTTC
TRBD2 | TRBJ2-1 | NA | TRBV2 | CASSMAVVAGQNYNEQFF | TGTGCCAGCAGTATGGCGGTCGTAGCGGGGCAGAACTACAATGAGCAGTTCTTC